The 20 T cell receptor beta chains below all came from one sample that was sequenced in a study of naive and memory T cell subsets. Both TRBC1 and TRBC2 were covered by a beta constant-region primer of two equimolar oligonucleotides. TCRdb reprocessed the UMI-ligation and nested PCR reads with MiXCR, giving one entry per CDR3 protein. The sample holds about 85,000 distinct CDR3 sequences, over 10% seen once. Sequencing was carried out using central memory CD4+ T cells from blood. All receptors derive from a human donor in good health.

The sample holds many counts of this clonotype. The rearrangement joins TRBV6-5 to TRBJ2-7; 8 bases fit TRBD1. CDR1 and CDR2 from the germline V gene are MNHEY and SVGAGI. The trim removed 5 bases at V and 2 bases at J, leaving 8 bases unmatched. The CDR3 consists of 15 residues. CDR3 nucleotide sequence: TGTGCCAGCAGTAAACAGGGGGGAAATGCCTACGAGCAGTACTTC. This gives the protein CASSKQGGNAYEQYF.

The chain carries TRBV20-1 and TRBJ2-1, with 7 nucleotides matching TRBD2. V trimming: 5 bases; J trimming: 4 bases; junction bases outside the gene matches: 8. CDR1 is DFQATT, CDR2 SNEGSKA, per germline (reference sequence). The CDR3 covers 14 residues. The chain's CDR3 is CSADSGRTYNEQFF. The CDR3 DNA follows: TGCAGTGCTGATAGCGGGCGAACATACAATGAGCAGTTCTTC.

The V gene is TRBV5-6, the J gene TRBJ2-5; D unresolved. Deletions cut 2 bases from V and 5 bases from J, with 4 bases between. The length of the CDR3 is 11 residues. Germline V gene data show CDR1 as SGHDT and CDR2 as YYEEEE. The CDR3 DNA reads TGTGCCAGCAGCTTTACGGAGACCCAGTACTTC. Its protein product is CASSFTETQYF. The full variable domain, completed using reference TRBV5-6 and TRBJ2-5, is DAGVTQSPTHLIKTRGQQVTLRCSPKSGHDTVSWYQQALGQGPQFIFQYYEEEERQRGNFPDRFSGHQFPNYSSELNVNALLLGDSALYLCASSFTETQYFGPGTRLLVL.

The chain has TRBV28 and TRBJ2-7; the D gene is possibly TRBD1 (5 bases). This CDR3 region has 14 residues. Germline V CDR1 and CDR2: MDHEN, SYDVKM. The germline V and J ends were trimmed by 2 bases and 3 bases, with 11 bases remaining between them. The CDR3 protein is CASSLDFQGYEQYF. As DNA, the CDR3 is TGTGCCAGCAGTTTAGATTTCCAGGGCTACGAGCAGTACTTC. Full variable domain (missing parts from reference TRBV28 and TRBJ2-7): DVKVTQSSRYLVKRTGEKVFLECVQDMDHENMFWYRQDPGLGLRLIYFSYDVKMKEKGDIPEGYSVSREKKERFSLILESASTNQTSMYLCASSLDFQGYEQYFGPGTRLTVT.

This clonotype has more than one count but fewer than ten. The chain uses TRBV7-3 and TRBJ2-6; perhaps TRBD2 as D (5 bases). Germline lookup yields CDR1 SGHTA and CDR2 FQGTGA. The V end was cut by 3 bases, the J end by 1 base, with 10 bases between. The CDR3 sequence is 16 residues long. Here the CDR3 DNA reads TGTGCCAGCAGCTTTAACGGGATATCTGGGGCCAACGTCCTGACTTTC. This gives the protein CASSFNGISGANVLTF.

This clonotype occurred a few times. This chain uses TRBV6-6 with TRBJ1-5; maybe TRBD1 (5 bases). V shed 2 bases and J shed 7 bases, with 12 bases lying between them. The CDR3 runs 14 residues. In germline, CDR1 is MNHNY, CDR2 SVGAGI (reference sequence). DNA for the CDR3: TGTGCCAGCAGTTACCTGGGGCTCGGCCAGCCCCAGCATTTT. Protein product: CASSYLGLGQPQHF.

This clonotype showed up just a few times. The chain combines TRBV5-1 with TRBJ1-1; TRBD1 is a possible D gene (5 bases). This CDR3 comprises 16 residues. Germline V gives CDR1 SGHRS, CDR2 YFSETQ. With 4 bases removed from V and 0 bases from J, the gap between germline ends came to 16 bases. In DNA form, the CDR3 reads TGCGCCAGCAGCCCGGCTGGGGGTGGCATGAACACTGAAGCTTTCTTT. Its translation: CASSPAGGGMNTEAFF. Full variable domain (rest looked up from reference TRBV5-1 and TRBJ1-1): KAGVTQTPRYLIKTRGQQVTLSCSPISGHRSVSWYQQTPGQGLQFLFEYFSETQRNKGNFPGRFSGRQFSNSRSEMNVSTLELGDSALYLCASSPAGGGMNTEAFFGQGTRLTVV.

This clonotype was counted a few times. This chain connects TRBV5-1 to TRBJ2-2; D might be TRBD2 (6 bases). This CDR3 is 16 amino acids long. Germline V lookup: CDR1 SGHRS, CDR2 YFSETQ. V lost 3 bases to trimming and J lost 3 bases, with 15 bases between them. DNA for the CDR3: TGCGCCAGCAGCTCCCCCGGGACTGGGGACACCGGGGAGCTGTTTTTT. Translating it yields CASSSPGTGDTGELFF. Full variable domain (rest looked up from reference TRBV5-1 and TRBJ2-2): KAGVTQTPRYLIKTRGQQVTLSCSPISGHRSVSWYQQTPGQGLQFLFEYFSETQRNKGNFPGRFSGRQFSNSRSEMNVSTLELGDSALYLCASSSPGTGDTGELFFGEGSRLTVL.

The rearrangement links TRBV3-1 to TRBJ1-1; the match to TRBD1 covers 10 bases. Germline assignment: CDR1 LGHDT and CDR2 YNNKEL (reference sequence). This CDR3 has 15 amino acids. V shed 8 bases and J 1 base; nucleotides not matched to a gene: 7. The CDR3 DNA sequence: TGTGCCAGCCAAAGCAGGGACAGGGGGAACACTGAAGCTTTCTTT. The encoded protein is CASQSRDRGNTEAFF. Together with reference TRBV3-1 and TRBJ1-1, the CDR3 gives the full variable domain: DTAVSQTPKYLVTQMGNDKSIKCEQNLGHDTMYWYKQDSKKFLKIMFSYNNKELIINETVPNRFSPKSPDKAHLNLHINSLELGDSAVYFCASQSRDRGNTEAFFGQGTRLTVV.

About this clonotype: A much larger clone lies one base from this, so it may be a read error. V gene TRBV5-1 combines with J gene TRBJ2-1, with TRBD2 as a possible D gene (6 bases). Trimming removed 7 bases at V and 0 bases at J, with 11 bases between. The CDR3 runs to 14 residues. CDR1 and CDR2 (germline): SGHRS, YFSETQ. The CDR3 sequence is CASAGGDSYNEQFF. The CDR3, as DNA: TGCGCCAGCGCTGGCGGGGACTCCTACAATGAGCAGTTCTTC. The whole variable domain, filled in from reference TRBV5-1 and TRBJ2-1, reads KAGVTQTPRYLIKTRGQQVTLSCSPISGHRSVSWYQQTPGQGLQFLFEYFSETQRNKGNFPGRFSGRQFSNSRSEMNVSTLELGDSALYLCASAGGDSYNEQFFGPGTRLTVL.

A few counts support this clonotype. J is TRBJ2-2 and V is TRBV6-6; TRBD1 might be the D (6 bases). Between the trimmed V and J ends, which lost 5 bases and 6 bases, there was a span of 22 bases. The germline V gene encodes CDR1 MNHNY and CDR2 SVGAGI (reference sequence). The CDR3 totals 17 residues. The CDR3 bases are TGTGCCAGCAGTCCCCCGGTAGGGGGAAAGTACGCCGGGGAGCTGTTTTTT. This encodes CASSPPVGGKYAGELFF.

Regarding this clonotype: This may be a read error, as it is one base from a much larger clone. Because the CDR3 is missing its conserved closing phenylalanine or tryptophan, this is likely a read error. The rearrangement uses TRBV7-9 and TRBJ2-1; D remains ambiguous. V shed 4 bases and J shed 7 bases, with 8 bases lying between them. CDR1 is SEHNR, CDR2 FQNEAQ, per germline (reference sequence). CDR3 length equals 12 residues. The CDR3 DNA reads as TGTGCCAGCAGCTCCTCAGATAATGAGCAGTTCCTC. Translation gives CASSSSDNEQFL.

J is TRBJ2-3 and V is TRBV2; 11 bases line up with TRBD2. Germline values: CDR1 SNHLY, CDR2 FYNNEI. The CDR3 is 13 residues long. Losses at the gene ends were 8 bases for V and 6 bases for J; bases not matched to a gene: 4. Written as DNA, the CDR3 is TGTGCCAGCGCGGCTAGCGGGAGGGATACGCAGTATTTT. It is translated as CASAASGRDTQYF.

There are many counts of this clonotype. The chain combines TRBV20-1 with TRBJ2-5; the D gene is possibly TRBD2 (5 bases). The length of the CDR3 is 16 residues. Trimming took off 5 bases at V and 3 bases at J, with 22 bases between the two ends. CDR1 DFQATT and CDR2 SNEGSKA come from the germline V gene (reference sequence). The CDR3 DNA is TGCAGTGCTCCGCTCGGGGTGGGAGTGGGAAAAGAGACCCAGTACTTC. Residues: CSAPLGVGVGKETQYF.

This sequence joins TRBV5-1 and TRBJ2-3; tentatively, D is TRBD2 (5 bases). Per the germline V gene, CDR1 is SGHRS and CDR2 is YFSETQ. The CDR3 has 14 residues. The V gene lost 5 bases and the J gene lost 1 base, with 11 bases spanning the gap. The CDR3 nucleotides are TGCGCCAGCAGATACGAGAGGGGCACAGATACGCAGTATTTT. Its translation: CASRYERGTDTQYF.

In its sample, this clonotype was seen a few times. The genes are TRBV20-1 and TRBJ1-6; D is uncertain. Germline V gene lookup returns CDR1 DFQATT and CDR2 SNEGSKA (reference sequence). V was shortened by 6 bases and J by 0 bases, with 9 bases between the two germline ends. The CDR3 sequence is 14 residues long. CDR3 coding DNA: TGCAGTGCCGAGGAGAACTCCTATAATTCACCCCTCCACTTT. Amino acids: CSAEENSYNSPLHF.

The rearrangement uses TRBV20-1 and TRBJ2-3; 13 nucleotides match TRBD2. Germline V gives CDR1 DFQATT, CDR2 SNEGSKA (reference sequence). Trimming took 4 bases from V and 9 from J; bases not matched to a gene: 7. The CDR3 totals 14 residues. The DNA of the CDR3 is TGCAGTGCTACGGGACTAGCGGGATTTGACACGCAGTATTTT. This gives the protein CSATGLAGFDTQYF.

Ten or more counts support this clonotype. This sequence joins TRBV18 and TRBJ2-1; 12 nucleotides line up with TRBD2. This CDR3 spans 14 amino acids. Germline CDR1 KGHSH, CDR2 LQKENI. The ends lost 3 bases at V and 9 bases at J; junction bases unmatched: 3. CDR3 nucleotides: TGTGCCAGCTCACCCGGACTAGCGGGACGTGAGCAGTTCTTC. Encoded protein: CASSPGLAGREQFF.

This clonotype has at least ten counts. The chain combines TRBV20-1 with TRBJ2-3, with a weak D call TRBD2 (6 bases). Germline V gene data show CDR1 as DFQATT and CDR2 as SNEGSKA (reference sequence). The CDR3 consists of 12 residues. The CDR3 sequence: CSVWLATDTQYF. The CDR3 coding sequence is TGCAGCGTTTGGCTAGCGACAGATACGCAGTATTTT.

The chain has TRBV6-1 and TRBJ2-3; D remains unclear. The CDR3 sequence is 14 residues long. V was trimmed by 2 bases and J by 2 bases, leaving 8 bases between them. Looked up from germline, CDR1 is MNHNS and CDR2 is SASEGT. The CDR3, as DNA: TGTGCCAGCAGTGAATTGTTGTCCACAGATACGCAGTATTTT. This gives the protein CASSELLSTDTQYF.